The clone carrying this T cell receptor (beta chain) was seen more than once but under ten times. The sample is drawn from a study of glioma-infiltrating T cells. There are 13 residues in the CDR3. After removal of 8 bases from V and 5 bases from J, the junction contained 4 bases not matched to a gene. Per germline, CDR1 MNHEY and CDR2 SVGEGT. Using RNA template, CDR3s of TCR alpha and beta were amplified with iRepertoire arm-PCR. Using its own MiXCR run on the multiplex PCR reads, TCRdb lists one record per CDR3 protein. This table has approximately 140,000 distinct CDR3 sequences, about 25% appearing once.

The source material was glioma tissue, nonneoplastic brain tissue, or PBMCs (not recorded which). The J gene is TRBJ1-2, the V gene TRBV6-2 or TRBV6-3, with 11 bases matching TRBD1. This sequence originates from a human donor with low-grade glioma or glioblastoma, undergoing nonglioma brain surgery, or in good health (not recorded which). CDR3 sequence (DNA): TGTGCCAGCGGACAGGGGGCTGGGTATGGCTACACCTTC. Protein product: CASGQGAGYGYTF.